These 31 T cell receptor beta chains originate from one sample sequenced in a study of blood T cell repertoires in COVID-19. Generated by immunoSEQ multiplex PCR, the TCRdb table keeps only in-frame clones and is missing some. The sample has roughly 400,000 clones; approximately 87% are singletons. Sequences were obtained from peripheral blood. The receptors originated from a woman aged 60 to 75 with COVID-19, enrolled during active disease.

V gene TRBV9 combines with J gene TRBJ2-1; the D gene is possibly TRBD2 (5 bases). Germline CDR1 SGDLS, CDR2 YYNGEE. V lost 0 bases, J lost 10 bases, and 11 bases lay in between. The CDR3 has 13 amino acids. For the CDR3, the DNA is TGTGCCAGCAGCGTAGCCTCCAGCGGCGAGCAGTTCTTC. This encodes CASSVASSGEQFF.

The CDR3 protein is CASSYIQGAGTEAFF. CDR3 DNA: TGTGCCAGCAGTTATATACAGGGGGCCGGCACTGAAGCTTTCTTT. The V and J genes are TRBV6-5 and TRBJ1-1, with TRBD1 matching over 9 bases. V trimming: 3 bases; J trimming: 4 bases; junction bases outside the gene matches: 6. The CDR3 contains 15 residues. Germline CDR1 MNHEY, CDR2 SVGAGI.

This CDR3 is CASSYSGRNSPLHF. CDR3 DNA: TGTGCCAGCAGTTACTCGGGCCGGAATTCACCCCTCCACTTT. J is TRBJ1-6 and V is TRBV6-5; D remains ambiguous. Germline loops: CDR1 MNHEY, CDR2 SVGAGI. V lost 0 bases, J lost 7 bases, and 7 bases lay in between. This CDR3 has 14 residues.

The J gene is TRBJ2-3, the V gene TRBV6-6; 8 bases fit TRBD2. This CDR3 region has 15 residues. Germline V gene data show CDR1 as MNHNY and CDR2 as SVGAGI (reference sequence). The V gene end was trimmed by 8 bases and the J gene end by 0 bases; junction bases not matched to a gene: 7. The CDR3 reads CASGREGASTDTQYF. The DNA of the CDR3 is TGTGCCAGCGGCCGGGAGGGCGCGAGCACAGATACGCAGTATTTT.

This rearrangement joins TRBV2 to TRBJ2-5; TRBD2 matches at 8 bases. This CDR3 is built from 16 residues. From germline, CDR1 is SNHLY and CDR2 FYNNEI. The J segment lost 0 bases and the V segment lost 6 bases, leaving 9 bases of the junction unmatched. In nucleotides, the CDR3 is TGTGCCAGCAGCGTCCCGGTAGCGGGAAACCAAGAGACCCAGTACTTC. Translating it yields CASSVPVAGNQETQYF.

The chain joins TRBV5-4 to TRBJ2-7; tentative D call: TRBD2 (6 bases). Germline assignment: CDR1 SGHNT and CDR2 YYREEE (reference sequence). V gave up 0 bases and J gave up 3 bases, with 13 bases separating them. This CDR3 region has 15 residues. CDR3 sequence reads: CASSLGGDWGYEQYF. The DNA for the CDR3 is TGTGCCAGCAGCTTGGGCGGGGATTGGGGCTACGAGCAGTACTTC.

V and J are TRBV12-3 or TRBV12-4 and TRBJ1-3; the match to TRBD1 covers 7 bases. This CDR3 has 12 residues. The junction had 8 bases not matched to a gene; V was cut back by 6 bases and J by 12 bases. CDR3 coding DNA: TGTGCCAGCAGGCTACAGGGGAGGCACATATATTTT. It is translated as CASRLQGRHIYF.

V is TRBV7-9 and J is TRBJ2-7; a weak D match, TRBD2 (5 bases). Trimming cost V 0 bases and J 0 bases, with 12 bases left between them. The CDR3 has 16 residues. Germline V gives CDR1 SEHNR, CDR2 FQNEAQ (reference sequence). CDR3 nucleotide sequence: TGTGCCAGCAGCTTAGCGCCCTCACTAGGCTCCTACGAGCAGTACTTC. It encodes CASSLAPSLGSYEQYF.

The chain is built from TRBV5-1 and TRBJ1-1; a possible D gene is TRBD1 (5 bases). Trimming cost V 2 bases and J 0 bases, with 14 bases left between them. CDR3 length: 16 residues. Germline CDR1 and CDR2: SGHRS and YFSETQ. CDR3 nucleotide sequence: TGCGCCAGCAGCTTTAGCTCAGGGACTTTGAACACTGAAGCTTTCTTT. Translation: CASSFSSGTLNTEAFF.

The gene calls are TRBV12-5 and TRBJ1-2; the match to TRBD1 covers 7 bases. Germline values: CDR1 LGHNT, CDR2 FRNRAP. The CDR3 has 14 amino acids. The V segment lost 6 bases and the J segment 1 base; nucleotides outside the gene matches: 5. DNA for the CDR3: TGTGCTAGTGGACCTGACAGGGATAACTATGGCTACACCTTC. Translated: CASGPDRDNYGYTF.

The CDR3 DNA is TGTGCCAGCAGTAACACACCATTCTCTGGAAACACCATATATTTT. Translating it yields CASSNTPFSGNTIYF. V and J are TRBV28 and TRBJ1-3, with unresolved D. The V end lost 5 bases, the J end lost 0 bases, and 11 bases lay between the germline ends. Germline V gene sequence: CDR1 MDHEN, CDR2 SYDVKM. This CDR3 spans 15 amino acids.

This chain connects TRBV18 to TRBJ1-2; D ambiguous. V shed 1 base and J shed 1 base, with 7 bases lying between them. Germline V gene lookup returns CDR1 KGHSH and CDR2 LQKENI. This CDR3 is built from 14 residues. CDR3 in amino acids: CASSPLEDNYGYTF. The CDR3 region has the DNA TGTGCCAGCTCACCACTTGAGGATAACTATGGCTACACCTTC.

Concerning this clone itself: Other DNA sequences in the sample encode the same CDR3. V is TRBV7-3 and J is TRBJ1-1; no reliable D call. CDR1 and CDR2 from the germline V gene are SGHTA and FQGTGA. V was shortened by 6 bases and J by 1 base, with 9 bases between the two germline ends. There are 13 residues in the CDR3. The CDR3 loop reads CASRLTANTEAFF. CDR3 in DNA: TGTGCCAGCAGGCTTACAGCGAACACTGAAGCTTTCTTT.

This sequence joins TRBV5-1 and TRBJ2-7, with a tentative D call TRBD1 (6 bases). Trimming took off 3 bases at V and 0 bases at J, with 13 bases between the two ends. Per germline, CDR1 SGHRS and CDR2 YFSETQ. The CDR3 consists of 15 residues. CDR3 coding DNA: TGCGCCAGCAGCTCGGCCCGGGACAACTCCTACGAGCAGTACTTC. Protein sequence: CASSSARDNSYEQYF.

This chain links TRBV6-5 with TRBJ2-1, with D possibly being TRBD1 (6 bases). This CDR3 region has 11 residues. Trimming took off 6 bases at V and 10 bases at J, with 10 bases between the two ends. CDR1 is MNHEY and CDR2 is SVGAGI in the germline V gene. The CDR3 loop reads CASSRDTEQFF. CDR3 sequence (DNA): TGTGCCAGCAGCCGGGACACCGAGCAGTTCTTC.

This sequence joins TRBV27 and TRBJ1-1, with a weak D call TRBD1 (5 bases). V lost 2 bases and J lost 0, with 10 bases in between. The CDR3 has 15 residues. Germline values: CDR1 MNHEY, CDR2 SMNVEV (reference sequence). The CDR3: CASSLTLGVNTEAFF. CDR3 sequence (DNA): TGTGCCAGCAGTTTAACATTAGGGGTGAACACTGAAGCTTTCTTT.

V gene TRBV18 combines with J gene TRBJ1-1, with 7 positions matching TRBD1. The CDR3 sequence is 15 residues long. Looked up from germline, CDR1 is KGHSH and CDR2 is LQKENI. J lost 2 bases, V lost 3 bases, and 6 bases had no gene match. The CDR3 loop is CASSPFRTGNTEAFF. DNA for the CDR3: TGTGCCAGCTCACCTTTCAGGACAGGAAACACTGAAGCTTTCTTT. The variable domain in full, with the rest retrieved from reference TRBV18 and TRBJ1-1, is NAGVMQNPRHLVRRRGQEARLRCSPMKGHSHVYWYRQLPEEGLKFMVYLQKENIIDESGMPKERFSAEFPKEGPSILRIQQVVRGDSAAYFCASSPFRTGNTEAFFGQGTRLTVV.

This chain uses TRBV10-2 with TRBJ2-6, with TRBD1 matching 11 bases. Per germline, CDR1 WSHSY and CDR2 SAAADI. The CDR3 is 17 amino acids. Losses at the gene ends were 6 bases for V and 2 bases for J; bases not matched to a gene: 6. The CDR3, as DNA: TGCGCCAGCAGGGGACAGGGGGTAATAACTGGGGCCAACGTCCTGACTTTC. Translated: CASRGQGVITGANVLTF.

This chain uses TRBV5-4 with TRBJ2-7, with D perhaps TRBD1 (6 bases). This CDR3 contains 13 residues. V lost 2 bases to trimming and J lost 10 bases, with 16 bases between them. Germline CDR1 SGHNT, CDR2 YYREEE (reference sequence). The DNA for the CDR3 is TGTGCCAGCAGCTTAACAGGGACATACCCTCAGTACTTC. Protein: CASSLTGTYPQYF. Variable domain in full (rest from reference TRBV5-4 and TRBJ2-7): ETGVTQSPTHLIKTRGQQVTLRCSSQSGHNTVSWYQQALGQGPQFIFQYYREEENGRGNFPPRFSGLQFPNYSSELNVNALELDDSALYLCASSLTGTYPQYFGPGTRLTVT.

The chain combines TRBV9 with TRBJ2-1; 11 nucleotides align to TRBD2. Germline V CDR1 and CDR2: SGDLS, YYNGEE. This CDR3 comprises 16 residues. J was trimmed by 9 bases and V by 3 bases; bases with no gene match: 11. CDR3 bases: TGTGCCAGCAGCGGAGCTAGCGGGGGGAGCCTGGGTGAGCAGTTCTTC. Its protein product is CASSGASGGSLGEQFF.

The CDR3 here is CASSLTRTGRNTIYF. CDR3 in DNA: TGTGCCAGTAGCCTCACCCGGACAGGGAGAAACACCATATATTTT. This chain links TRBV19 with TRBJ1-3, with 8 bases lining up with TRBD1. This CDR3 contains 15 residues. With 6 bases clipped from V and 5 bases from J, the junction kept 9 bases outside the gene matches. Germline V gives CDR1 LNHDA, CDR2 SQIVND (reference sequence).

The V gene is TRBV11-2, the J gene TRBJ2-5; TRBD2 agrees at 12 bases. V trimming: 3 bases; J trimming: 3 bases; junction bases outside the gene matches: 14. Germline V lookup: CDR1 SGHAT, CDR2 FQNNGV. The length of the CDR3 is 19 residues. The chain's CDR3 is CASSLLVLAGGVNKETQYF. The CDR3 nucleotides are TGTGCCAGCAGCTTGTTGGTGCTAGCGGGGGGGGTAAATAAAGAGACCCAGTACTTC.

The gene calls are TRBV7-6 and TRBJ1-1; D not resolved. CDR3 length: 15 residues. The V gene lost 2 bases and the J gene lost 0 bases, with 10 bases spanning the gap. From germline, CDR1 is SGHVS and CDR2 FNYEAQ. As DNA, the CDR3 is TGTGCCAGCAGCTTAAATGCGGAAGTGAACACTGAAGCTTTCTTT. Translating it yields CASSLNAEVNTEAFF. The entire variable domain, with the rest obtained from reference TRBV7-6 and TRBJ1-1, is as follows: GAGVSQSPRYKVTKRGQDVALRCDPISGHVSLYWYRQALGQGPEFLTYFNYEAQQDKSGLPNDRFSAERPEGSISTLTIQRTEQRDSAMYRCASSLNAEVNTEAFFGQGTRLTVV.

The DNA of the CDR3 is TGTGCCAGCAGCCCGAGCGGGGCCCTCAGGGAGCAGTTCTTC. Translation gives CASSPSGALREQFF. This chain uses TRBV9 with TRBJ2-1; 7 nucleotides agree with TRBD2. CDR1 and CDR2 (germline): SGDLS, YYNGEE. Trimming removed 4 bases from V and 10 bases from J; junction bases left unmatched: 11. CDR3 length: 14 residues. Full variable domain (outside the CDR3, taken from reference TRBV9 and TRBJ2-1): DSGVTQTPKHLITATGQRVTLRCSPRSGDLSVYWYQQSLDQGLQFLIQYYNGEERAKGNILERFSAQQFPDLHSELNLSSLELGDSALYFCASSPSGALREQFFGPGTRLTVL.

The chain has TRBV10-3 and TRBJ1-1; a possible D gene is TRBD1 (6 bases). The CDR3 has 13 residues. V was clipped by 6 bases and J by 1 base, with 9 bases between them. The germline CDR1 and CDR2 sequences are ENHRY and SYGVKD. In DNA, the CDR3 is TGTGCCATCAGCCCGGGACAGAACACTGAAGCTTTCTTT. Protein: CAISPGQNTEAFF.

The genes are TRBV4-1 and TRBJ2-3; D gene unclear. Germline CDR1 MGHRA, CDR2 YSYEKL. V was cut by 1 base and J by 4 bases, with 6 bases left in between. The CDR3 totals 13 residues. The CDR3 DNA reads TGCGCCAGCAGCCAAGTCCTAGCAGATACGCAGTATTTT. Its translation: CASSQVLADTQYF.

The rearrangement uses TRBV6-4 and TRBJ2-7, with 11 bases aligning to TRBD1. The CDR3 has 14 amino acids. V was clipped by 5 bases and J by 6 bases; unmatched bases: 6. From germline, CDR1 is MRHNA and CDR2 SNTAGT. DNA of the CDR3: TGTGCCAGCAGTTCAGGCGGGACAGGGGGCGAGCAGTACTTC. It specifies CASSSGGTGGEQYF.

The V gene is TRBV30, the J gene TRBJ2-7; the match to TRBD1 covers 10 bases. The CDR3 loop spans 13 amino acids. Trimming at V came to 5 bases and at J to 2 bases, leaving 3 bases not matched to a gene. Germline V gene lookup returns CDR1 GTSNPN and CDR2 SVGIG (reference sequence). CDR3 sequence: CAWRQGATYEQYF. The CDR3 DNA follows: TGTGCCTGGCGACAGGGGGCTACCTACGAGCAGTACTTC.

The rearrangement links TRBV29-1 to TRBJ1-5, with 11 bases matching TRBD1. This CDR3 has 12 amino acids. Trimming removed 7 bases from V and 5 bases from J; junction bases left unmatched: 1. Germline loops: CDR1 SQVTM, CDR2 ANQGSEA. CDR3 bases: TGCAGCGCGGGACAGGGGGATCAGCCCCAGCATTTT. Encoded protein: CSAGQGDQPQHF.

V and J are TRBV6-5 and TRBJ1-2, with D unresolved. The V end was cut by 6 bases, the J end by 8 bases, with 13 bases between. This CDR3 is 12 amino acids long. The germline V gene encodes CDR1 MNHEY and CDR2 SVGAGI. CDR3 loop: CASRTSRGGYTF. DNA of the CDR3: TGTGCCAGCAGGACCTCCCGAGGAGGCTACACCTTC.

The chain recombines TRBV5-4 with TRBJ2-7, with 7 bases that match TRBD1. V was clipped by 4 bases and J by 2 bases; unmatched bases: 9. In germline, CDR1 is SGHNT, CDR2 YYREEE (reference sequence). This CDR3 contains 15 residues. The CDR3 reads CASSAEGRGTYEQYF. Written as DNA, the CDR3 is TGTGCCAGCAGCGCTGAAGGCAGGGGGACCTACGAGCAGTACTTC.